The 24 T cell receptor beta chains below come from one sample, sequenced in a study of blood T cells in healthy people across ages. Primed by a sample-barcoded 5' primer and a J-beta primer mix, a second PCR proceeded for roughly 7 to 11 cycles. TCRdb analysed the 5' RACE reads with MiXCR anew, one entry per CDR3 protein. The table lists hundreds of thousands of distinct CDR3 sequences, about 62% of them singletons, with roughly 22% in the top ten. Sequencing used blood. Every receptor here comes from a man younger than 40 in good health.

In this sample, this clonotype turned up a few times. The genes are TRBV29-1 and TRBJ2-1; D may be TRBD1 (5 bases). The CDR3 is made up of 12 amino acids. Germline V gene lookup returns CDR1 SQVTM and CDR2 ANQGSEA. Trimming took off 6 bases at V and 9 bases at J, with 15 bases between the two ends. The CDR3 reads CSVRTGFGEQFF. The CDR3 region has the DNA TGCAGCGTCCGCACAGGATTTGGTGAGCAGTTCTTC.

The rearrangement joins TRBV20-1 to TRBJ2-7; 10 bases are a match to TRBD2. Trimming cost V 6 bases and J 10 bases; bases outside gene matches: 21. This CDR3 is built from 16 residues. Per germline, CDR1 DFQATT and CDR2 SNEGSKA (reference sequence). The CDR3 DNA reads TGCAGTGCCCCCGGCGGAGCGGGGGGGATCGTAGAGAGCCAGTACTTC. It specifies CSAPGGAGGIVESQYF.

The chain employs TRBV4-3 and TRBJ1-4; 7 bases line up with TRBD1. V lost 3 bases, J lost 8 bases, and 9 bases stayed unmatched. CDR3 size: 15 residues. CDR1 is LGHNA, CDR2 YSLEER, per germline. CDR3 nucleotides: TGCGCCAGCAGCCAGAGTGACAGGGCCCTAGAAAAACTGTTTTTT. Protein sequence: CASSQSDRALEKLFF.

This clonotype has a handful of counts. The gene calls are TRBV28 and TRBJ2-1; D is unclear. Per the germline V gene, CDR1 is MDHEN and CDR2 is SYDVKM. The CDR3 runs 15 residues. Trimming took 1 base from V and 6 from J, leaving 13 bases between them. Written as DNA, the CDR3 is TGTGCCAGCAGTTTATCCCTCCTGAGGTCCAATGAGCAGTTCTTC. Amino acids: CASSLSLLRSNEQFF.

This rearrangement joins TRBV6-2 or TRBV6-3 to TRBJ2-7; no definite D call. V lost 2 bases and J 6 bases, leaving 8 bases between the germline ends. The CDR3 is 12 residues long. Germline lookup yields CDR1 MNHEY and CDR2 SVGEGT. This CDR3 reads CASSYRILEQYF. DNA of the CDR3: TGTGCCAGCAGTTACAGAATACTCGAGCAGTACTTC.

This clonotype has more than one count but fewer than ten. The chain joins TRBV4-3 to TRBJ2-4, with 10 nucleotides matching TRBD2. The CDR3 is made up of 18 amino acids. Trimming at V came to 1 base and at J to 2 bases, leaving 8 bases not matched to a gene. Germline V gene sequence: CDR1 LGHNA, CDR2 YSLEER. The CDR3 region has the DNA TGCGCCAGCAGCCAAGGGAATCAAGCGGGAGGGCCCAAAAACATTCAGTACTTC. This codes for CASSQGNQAGGPKNIQYF.

The V and J genes are TRBV18 and TRBJ2-2; tentatively, D is TRBD2 (5 bases). The germline gives CDR1 KGHSH, CDR2 LQKENI. Trimming removed 3 bases at V and 5 bases at J, with 13 bases between. The CDR3 spans 15 residues. The CDR3 is CASSPPGRGTGELFF. The CDR3, as DNA: TGTGCCAGCTCACCCCCCGGGCGCGGGACCGGGGAGCTGTTTTTT.

The CDR3 reads CSVQRGTSVPEQYF. The CDR3 DNA follows: TGCAGCGTCCAGAGGGGGACTAGCGTCCCCGAGCAGTACTTC. The rearrangement links TRBV29-1 to TRBJ2-7; TRBD2 matches at 10 bases. V dropped 6 bases and J dropped 6; count of bases not matched to a gene: 11. Germline values: CDR1 SQVTM, CDR2 ANQGSEA. This CDR3 region has 14 residues.

The chain recombines TRBV12-5 with TRBJ2-5; maybe TRBD2 (6 bases). The J call is uncertain, as TRBJ2-7 better fits the DNA end. The CDR3 totals 15 residues. Germline CDR1 is LGHNT and CDR2 is FRNRAP. The CDR3 DNA reads as TGTGCTAGTGGTTTATCGGGACTGGCTCACTACGAGCAGTACTTC. Residues: CASGLSGLAHYEQYF.

This chain joins TRBV5-1 and TRBJ2-5; 13 bases map to TRBD2. The ends lost 4 bases at V and 1 base at J; junction bases unmatched: 7. Germline V gene data show CDR1 as SGHRS and CDR2 as YFSETQ. The CDR3 length is 17 residues. In DNA form, the CDR3 reads TGCGCCAGCAGCACAGGACTAGCGGGGGACCTCCAAGAGACCCAGTACTTC. Translating gives CASSTGLAGDLQETQYF.

This clonotype was counted between two and nine times. The chain combines TRBV13 with TRBJ2-1; 7 positions match TRBD1. The V segment lost 3 bases and the J segment 7 bases; nucleotides outside the gene matches: 3. Germline V gene data show CDR1 as PRHDT and CDR2 as FYEKMQ (reference sequence). The CDR3 loop spans 13 amino acids. The CDR3 DNA reads TGTGCCAGCAGCTTGGGGACAGAAAATGAGCAGTTCTTC. Translation: CASSLGTENEQFF.

This clonotype was observed a handful of times. V usage is TRBV28 and J usage is TRBJ2-4; TRBD1 matches at 8 bases. The CDR3 covers 14 residues. Germline CDR1 is MDHEN and CDR2 is SYDVKM. With V trimmed by 7 bases and J by 3 bases, 5 bases remained unmatched. The CDR3 DNA reads TGTGCCAGCAAGGACAGGGACGGCAAAAACATTCAGTACTTC. Residues: CASKDRDGKNIQYF.

Notes on this clonotype: One junction end disagrees with the germline gene, perhaps due to a read error. This chain links TRBV30 with TRBJ1-2; D gene uncertain. The length of the CDR3 is 12 residues. Per the germline V gene, CDR1 is GTSNPN and CDR2 is SVGIG (reference sequence). The CDR3 region has the DNA TGTGTCTGGAGTTTTCTCCATTCCGGCTACACCTTC. It encodes CVWSFLHSGYTF.

The rearrangement links TRBV6-2 or TRBV6-3 to TRBJ2-7; TRBD2 agrees at 13 bases. The CDR3 is 16 residues long. V shed 10 bases, J shed 5 bases, and the junction held 14 bases outside the gene matches. Germline assignment: CDR1 MNHEY and CDR2 SVGEGT. In DNA form, the CDR3 reads TGTGCCACCGGGACTAGCGGGACTCTTCTCTGGGACGAGCAGTACTTC. Its translation is CATGTSGTLLWDEQYF.

This clonotype was seen more than once but under ten times. The V call is TRBV29-1, the J call TRBJ2-1, with no clear D. The CDR3 is 13 residues long. V was trimmed by 8 bases and J by 7 bases, leaving 18 bases between them. Germline assignment: CDR1 SQVTM and CDR2 ANQGSEA. CDR3 residues: CSSGATGKNEQFF. CDR3 bases: TGCAGCTCAGGAGCTACCGGCAAGAATGAGCAGTTCTTC.

The chain links TRBV9 to TRBJ2-1, with 8 bases that match TRBD2. The germline gives CDR1 SGDLS, CDR2 YYNGEE. V shed 3 bases and J 5 bases; nucleotides not matched to a gene: 7. This CDR3 is 15 amino acids long. This CDR3 reads CASSASGRPDNEQFF. In DNA, the CDR3 is TGTGCCAGCAGCGCCAGCGGGAGACCCGACAATGAGCAGTTCTTC.

The chain combines TRBV11-2 with TRBJ2-7; TRBD2 aligns across 11 bases. V gave up 4 bases and J gave up 5 bases; unmatched junction bases: 4. Looked up from germline, CDR1 is SGHAT and CDR2 is FQNNGV. The CDR3 covers 14 residues. The CDR3 DNA reads as TGTGCCAGCAGCTCGGATAGCGGGGGGGACGAGCAGTACTTC. Encoded protein: CASSSDSGGDEQYF.

The V call is TRBV6-2 or TRBV6-3, the J call TRBJ2-1; D is undetermined. V was trimmed by 0 bases and J by 9 bases, leaving 6 bases between them. Germline V CDR1 and CDR2: MNHEY, SVGEGT. The CDR3 has 12 residues. Written as DNA, the CDR3 is TGTGCCAGCAGTTACTCTATCGTTGAGCAGTTCTTC. It is translated as CASSYSIVEQFF.

The V call is TRBV28, the J call TRBJ2-7; 9 nucleotides line up with TRBD1. The ends lost 5 bases at V and 2 bases at J; junction bases unmatched: 10. The V gene's germline CDR1 is MDHEN and CDR2 SYDVKM. The CDR3 is 16 amino acids. The CDR3 coding sequence is TGTGCCAGCAGTCCCCCACAGGGGGCCGTCGCCTACGAGCAGTACTTC. Translating it yields CASSPPQGAVAYEQYF.

This chain connects TRBV7-8 to TRBJ2-3; possibly TRBD1 for D (7 bases). V lost 5 bases to trimming and J lost 0 bases, with 15 bases between them. Germline CDR1 is SGHVS and CDR2 is FQNEAQ. The CDR3 spans 16 residues. This chain's CDR3 is CASSPGGWGSTDTQYF. DNA for the CDR3: TGTGCCAGCAGCCCAGGGGGGTGGGGTAGCACAGATACGCAGTATTTT.

Note on this clonotype: Mismatch with germline at one junction end may stem from a read error. The rearrangement uses TRBV10-3 and TRBJ1-5; no definite D call. Germline V gene lookup returns CDR1 ENHRY and CDR2 SYGVKD. The CDR3 loop spans 13 amino acids. CDR3 in amino acids: CAISESFDQPRHF. DNA of the CDR3: TGTGCCATCAGTGAGTCGTTCGATCAGCCCCGGCATTTT.

The V gene is TRBV5-1, the J gene TRBJ2-1; 7 bases map to TRBD2. The germline V gene has CDR1 SGHRS and CDR2 YFSETQ. V lost 0 bases and J lost 1; bases outside the gene matches: 10. The CDR3 sequence is 18 residues long. CDR3 sequence reads: CASSLASASGLSYNEQFF. CDR3 coding DNA: TGCGCCAGCAGCTTGGCTTCGGCTAGCGGACTATCCTACAATGAGCAGTTCTTC.

The V call is TRBV6-1, the J call TRBJ2-7; the D is unclear. CDR3 length: 13 residues. Deletions cut 4 bases from V and 2 bases from J, with 9 bases between. Germline CDR1 is MNHNS and CDR2 is SASEGT. CDR3 in DNA: TGTGCCAGCAGTGTTGAACACCCCTACGAGCAGTACTTC. Amino acids: CASSVEHPYEQYF.

This clonotype was seen only a few times. The genes are TRBV6-6 and TRBJ2-3; the D gene is possibly TRBD2 (5 bases). CDR3 size: 15 residues. Germline V gene lookup returns CDR1 MNHNY and CDR2 SVGAGI (reference sequence). V was pared by 6 bases and J by 2 bases, with 15 bases between. The CDR3 DNA reads TGTGCCAGCAGCCCCGGACTTACCTCCACAGATACGCAGTATTTT. Translation: CASSPGLTSTDTQYF.